This is a list of T cell receptor beta chains from one sample in a study of radiotherapy plus CTLA-4 blockade in lung cancer. Clones were read by immunoSEQ multiplex PCR, and TCRdb kept only the in-frame ones, dropping some. Of some 70,000 clones in the sample, approximately 79% were seen once. Sequenced material: peripheral blood, taken from a patient treated with radiotherapy plus ipilimumab. These receptor sequences come from a human donor with non-small cell lung cancer who had a complete response to radiotherapy plus ipilimumab. Each CDR3 is given with its conserved first and last residue. The order of the fields is clone size, J gene, V gene, CDR3 protein. Clone size is given for some rows only: seen once, a few or many times, or a class if the clone is expanded.

clone size: -
J gene: TRBJ1-1
V gene: TRBV11-2
CDR3 protein: CASSPRDRSNTEAFF

clone size: few
J gene: TRBJ1-1
V gene: TRBV2
CDR3 protein: CASSRDTEAFF

clone size: -
J gene: TRBJ1-2
V gene: TRBV5-1
CDR3 protein: CASSYGQGDGYTF

clone size: -
J gene: TRBJ1-4
V gene: TRBV6-1
CDR3 protein: CATLSGGTNEKLFF

clone size: -
J gene: TRBJ1-5
V gene: TRBV30
CDR3 protein: CAWSGTGGRPQHF

clone size: -
J gene: TRBJ2-5
V gene: TRBV5-4
CDR3 protein: CASSPPRSGAGTQYF

clone size: -
J gene: TRBJ1-5
V gene: TRBV28
CDR3 protein: CASSSEGPGFQQHF

clone size: -
J gene: TRBJ1-1
V gene: TRBV30
CDR3 protein: CAWSVGDRGRTEAFF

clone size: -
J gene: TRBJ1-5
V gene: TRBV6-6
CDR3 protein: CASRLTGNQPQHF

clone size: -
J gene: TRBJ2-4
V gene: TRBV19
CDR3 protein: CASSIGGSPGNIQYF

clone size: few
J gene: TRBJ1-2
V gene: TRBV19
CDR3 protein: CASTEGTALGYTF

clone size: -
J gene: TRBJ1-2
V gene: TRBV28
CDR3 protein: CASSESGRDYGYTF

clone size: few
J gene: TRBJ1-2
V gene: TRBV11-2
CDR3 protein: CASSSGQNYGYTF

clone size: few
J gene: TRBJ1-5
V gene: TRBV30
CDR3 protein: CAWSVPRFTTNQPQHF

clone size: -
J gene: TRBJ2-5
V gene: TRBV18
CDR3 protein: CASSLHSQETQYF

clone size: few
J gene: TRBJ1-3
V gene: TRBV4-3
CDR3 protein: CASSQDFRNSGNTIYF

clone size: -
J gene: TRBJ2-3
V gene: TRBV5-1
CDR3 protein: CASRQQGKGNTQYF

clone size: -
J gene: TRBJ1-2
V gene: TRBV4-3
CDR3 protein: CASSQGQGGGYTF

clone size: -
J gene: TRBJ1-2
V gene: TRBV7-8
CDR3 protein: CASSFSGAEGYTF

clone size: once
J gene: TRBJ2-7
V gene: TRBV19
CDR3 protein: CASSPGTGASYEQYF

clone size: few
J gene: TRBJ2-1
V gene: TRBV11-3
CDR3 protein: CASSLDGLELAVNEQFF

clone size: once
J gene: TRBJ2-2
V gene: TRBV9
CDR3 protein: CASSVGKGEATGELFF

clone size: -
J gene: TRBJ1-1
V gene: TRBV7-9
CDR3 protein: CASLGSATEAFF

clone size: few
J gene: TRBJ1-3
V gene: TRBV19
CDR3 protein: CASTTPSSGNTIYF

clone size: -
J gene: TRBJ2-2
V gene: TRBV30
CDR3 protein: CAWTSDGGELFF

clone size: -
J gene: TRBJ2-1
V gene: TRBV10-3
CDR3 protein: CAISDPRGYNEQFF

clone size: -
J gene: TRBJ2-1
V gene: TRBV30
CDR3 protein: CAWGRGASYNEQFF

clone size: -
J gene: TRBJ1-1
V gene: TRBV29-1
CDR3 protein: CSVRTNPSMNTEAFF

clone size: -
J gene: TRBJ2-1
V gene: TRBV7-9
CDR3 protein: CASSLVLAAYNEQFF

clone size: -
J gene: TRBJ2-5
V gene: TRBV19
CDR3 protein: CASSIPGLAYKTQYF

clone size: -
J gene: TRBJ1-2
V gene: TRBV7-6
CDR3 protein: CASSLGVQSNYGYTF

clone size: once
J gene: TRBJ1-1
V gene: TRBV7-2
CDR3 protein: CASSLGRQLGDTEAFF

clone size: -
J gene: TRBJ1-3
V gene: TRBV5-6
CDR3 protein: CASSRWQTVPGNTIYF

clone size: few
J gene: TRBJ2-7
V gene: TRBV5-4
CDR3 protein: CASSLPGYEQYF

clone size: -
J gene: TRBJ1-4
V gene: TRBV6-6
CDR3 protein: CASSSDEKLFF

clone size: -
J gene: TRBJ1-5
V gene: TRBV21-1
CDR3 protein: CASRRWTSNQPQHF

clone size: -
J gene: TRBJ1-2
V gene: TRBV7-2
CDR3 protein: CASSPRDYGYTF

clone size: -
J gene: TRBJ2-5
V gene: TRBV18
CDR3 protein: CASSLSLQETQYF

clone size: -
J gene: TRBJ2-2
V gene: TRBV19
CDR3 protein: CASSGEGYLGGELFF

clone size: -
J gene: TRBJ1-6
V gene: TRBV19
CDR3 protein: CASSILGVAAPLHF

clone size: -
J gene: TRBJ1-2
V gene: TRBV6-1
CDR3 protein: CASSHRDRGNYGYTF

clone size: -
J gene: TRBJ2-6
V gene: TRBV6-4
CDR3 protein: CASSRDSGTLSGANVLTF